This entry lists 17 T cell receptor beta chains sequenced from one sample in a study of T cell clonotyping in hematopoietic cell transplantation. Some clones are missing from TCRdb's copy, which holds only in-frame ones; the method was immunoSEQ multiplex PCR. The profile shows 6,000 to 9,500 clones, more than 90% of them singletons. The sample was PBMCs, taken 180 days after allogeneic stem cell transplant. These receptors originate from a female patient in her forties or fifties who had an allogeneic stem cell transplant from an unrelated donor, so the T cells may come from the graft donor. Some clones in this sample may be carry-over from other donors' samples.

This clone was observed a single time. The chain links TRBV10-2 to TRBJ1-5; no definite D call. The V gene's germline CDR1 is WSHSY and CDR2 SAAADI. Between the trimmed V and J ends, which lost 8 bases and 9 bases, there was a span of 11 bases. The CDR3 runs 11 residues. The CDR3 coding sequence is TGCGCCAGCTCTTTGGGCGGGCCCCAGCATTTT. Its protein is CASSLGGPQHF.

The chain couples TRBV5-4 to TRBJ1-1; D uncertain. Germline V gives CDR1 SGHNT, CDR2 YYREEE (reference sequence). The CDR3 covers 15 residues. The V gene lost 6 bases and the J gene lost 0 bases, with 15 bases spanning the gap. The CDR3: CASNNRGSMNTEAFF. The CDR3 coding sequence is TGTGCCAGCAATAACCGTGGCAGCATGAACACTGAAGCTTTCTTT. Supplemented by reference TRBV5-4 and TRBJ1-1, the full variable domain reads ETGVTQSPTHLIKTRGQQVTLRCSSQSGHNTVSWYQQALGQGPQFIFQYYREEENGRGNFPPRFSGLQFPNYSSELNVNALELDDSALYLCASNNRGSMNTEAFFGQGTRLTVV.

The V gene is TRBV6-1, the J gene TRBJ1-1; TRBD1 might be the D (5 bases). The CDR3 sequence is 16 residues long. CDR1 and CDR2 (germline): MNHNS, SASEGT. V was clipped by 4 bases and J by 0 bases, with 15 bases between them. CDR3: CASSATGLQMNTEAFF. Written as DNA, the CDR3 is TGTGCCAGCAGTGCCACGGGACTGCAGATGAACACTGAAGCTTTCTTT.

The rearrangement joins TRBV30 to TRBJ2-7; D possibly corresponds to TRBD2 (7 bases). CDR3 length: 14 amino acids. V was shortened by 4 bases and J by 0 bases, with 13 bases between the two germline ends. The V gene's germline CDR1 is GTSNPN and CDR2 SVGIG (reference sequence). The CDR3: CAWTGGGSSYEQYF. Written as DNA, the CDR3 is TGTGCCTGGACGGGGGGCGGTAGCTCCTACGAGCAGTACTTC.

The rearrangement joins TRBV4-2 to TRBJ1-4, with no clear D. Trimming took off 1 base at V and 5 bases at J, with 5 bases between the two ends. This CDR3 spans 13 amino acids. Germline CDR1 and CDR2: LGHNA and YNFKEQ. This CDR3 is CASSQVKNEKLFF. CDR3 coding DNA: TGTGCCAGCAGCCAAGTGAAGAATGAAAAACTGTTTTTT.

The CDR3 nucleotides are TGTGCCAGCAGCTTATTTGACGCTGAAGCTTTCTTT. This translates into CASSLFDAEAFF. The chain joins TRBV7-9 to TRBJ1-1; D gene ambiguous. Germline V lookup: CDR1 SEHNR, CDR2 FQNEAQ (reference sequence). Trimming stripped 2 bases from V and 6 bases from J, with 7 bases between. The CDR3 is made up of 12 amino acids. The variable domain in full, with the rest retrieved from reference TRBV7-9 and TRBJ1-1, is DTGVSQNPRHKITKRGQNVTFRCDPISEHNRLYWYRQTLGQGPEFLTYFQNEAQLEKSRLLSDRFSAERPKGSFSTLEIQRTEQGDSAMYLCASSLFDAEAFFGQGTRLTVV.

In DNA form, the CDR3 reads TGTGCCACCAGCAGAGACAGGGGCACAGATACGCAGTATTTT. Translated, it gives CATSRDRGTDTQYF. This chain uses TRBV15 with TRBJ2-3, with a weak D call TRBD1 (5 bases). The CDR3 loop spans 14 amino acids. V was clipped by 0 bases and J by 1 base, with 5 bases between them. Germline-derived CDR1 and CDR2 are LNHNV and YYDKDF (reference sequence).

The V gene is TRBV19, the J gene TRBJ2-1; TRBD2 is a possible D gene (6 bases). The CDR3 has 15 amino acids. The V gene lost 5 bases and the J gene lost 2 bases, with 13 bases spanning the gap. The germline gives CDR1 LNHDA, CDR2 SQIVND (reference sequence). The CDR3 DNA is TGTGCCAGTAGTGTCGGGAGTCGAACCTACAATGAGCAGTTCTTC. Translating gives CASSVGSRTYNEQFF.

The chain couples TRBV13 to TRBJ1-1; D is unresolved. Trimming stripped 2 bases from V and 8 bases from J, with 12 bases between. The CDR3 runs 13 residues. CDR1 and CDR2 (germline): PRHDT, FYEKMQ (reference sequence). The CDR3, as DNA: TGTGCCAGCAGCTTATCCTGGGGAGGGGAAGCTTTCTTT. Translating it yields CASSLSWGGEAFF.

The rearrangement links TRBV2 to TRBJ1-1; a possible D gene is TRBD1 (5 bases). CDR3 size: 14 residues. Trimming took 4 bases from V and 5 from J, leaving 14 bases between them. Germline V gives CDR1 SNHLY, CDR2 FYNNEI. The CDR3 sequence is CASSGGWGETEAFF. In DNA, the CDR3 is TGTGCCAGCAGTGGGGGTTGGGGGGAGACTGAAGCTTTCTTT.

V gene TRBV18 combines with J gene TRBJ1-3; D not certain. This CDR3 is 13 amino acids long. Trimming took off 2 bases at V and 4 bases at J, with 6 bases between the two ends. Germline loops: CDR1 KGHSH, CDR2 LQKENI. The CDR3 DNA sequence: TGTGCCAGCTCACCAACGGGGGGAAACACCATATATTTT. Translation gives CASSPTGGNTIYF.

This chain joins TRBV6-1 and TRBJ2-5; 7 bases are shared with TRBD1. CDR3 size: 15 residues. Germline V gene lookup returns CDR1 MNHNS and CDR2 SASEGT. V was clipped by 3 bases and J by 3 bases; unmatched bases: 7. The CDR3 spells CASSDQQGWEETQYF. Here the CDR3 DNA reads TGTGCCAGCAGTGACCAACAGGGGTGGGAAGAGACCCAGTACTTC.

The chain has TRBV4-1 and TRBJ2-3; D may be TRBD2 (6 bases). CDR3 size: 17 residues. V was trimmed by 0 bases and J by 0 bases, leaving 13 bases between them. Germline CDR1 MGHRA, CDR2 YSYEKL. The CDR3 sequence: CASSQDGGLGSTDTQYF. In nucleotides, the CDR3 is TGCGCCAGCAGCCAAGATGGAGGGCTAGGGAGCACAGATACGCAGTATTTT.

The chain uses TRBV19 and TRBJ2-5, with 7 bases lining up with TRBD2. Losses at the gene ends were 1 base for V and 4 bases for J; bases not matched to a gene: 9. The CDR3 is 16 amino acids. CDR1 is LNHDA, CDR2 SQIVND, per germline (reference sequence). The CDR3 protein is CASSIGPGGEGETQYF. The CDR3 DNA is TGTGCCAGTAGTATAGGCCCAGGAGGGGAGGGAGAGACCCAGTACTTC.

This chain joins TRBV19 and TRBJ2-5; D may match TRBD1 or TRBD2 (5 bases each). Germline CDR1 reads LNHDA; CDR2 reads SQIVND (reference sequence). CDR3 size: 12 residues. V gave up 10 bases and J gave up 2 bases, with 11 bases separating them. CDR3 DNA sequence: TGTGCCATAAGGGACGATCAAGAGACCCAGTACTTC. Protein sequence: CAIRDDQETQYF.

The J gene is TRBJ1-2, the V gene TRBV2; D ambiguous. The germline V and J ends were trimmed by 5 bases and 2 bases, with 12 bases remaining between them. CDR1 is SNHLY, CDR2 FYNNEI, per germline. The CDR3 spans 14 residues. CDR3 residues: CASSIKVENYGYTF. DNA of the CDR3: TGTGCCAGCAGTATAAAAGTCGAGAACTATGGCTACACCTTC.

The rearrangement links TRBV28 to TRBJ1-3, with D possibly being TRBD1 (5 bases). Germline V CDR1 and CDR2: MDHEN, SYDVKM. This CDR3 is built from 15 residues. V was clipped by 3 bases and J by 7 bases, with 16 bases between them. The CDR3 reads CASSLVGPGSNTIYF. Written as DNA, the CDR3 is TGTGCCAGCAGTTTGGTGGGACCGGGTTCCAACACCATATATTTT.